The 16 T cell receptor beta chains reported below all come from one sample, sequenced in a study of blood T cell repertoires in COVID-19. TCRdb's table, derived via immunoSEQ multiplex PCR, lists solely in-frame clones and lacks some. The data contain roughly 280,000 clones, approximately 90% of them singletons. The sequencing sample was made of peripheral blood. These receptors all stem from a woman aged 45-59 years who had recovered from COVID-19.

The V gene is TRBV9, the J gene TRBJ2-5; 8 bases agree with TRBD2. After removal of 3 bases from V and 5 bases from J, the junction contained 12 bases not matched to a gene. Germline loops: CDR1 SGDLS, CDR2 YYNGEE. This CDR3 spans 16 amino acids. The CDR3 bases are TGTGCCAGCAGCGGGGGCGGGAGCGGGAGTAGGGAGACCCAGTACTTC. Amino acids: CASSGGGSGSRETQYF.

The chain links TRBV9 to TRBJ2-3; 7 bases are a match to TRBD1. Germline CDR1 reads SGDLS; CDR2 reads YYNGEE. V lost 8 bases to trimming and J lost 2 bases; unmatched junction nucleotides: 8. This CDR3 has 14 amino acids. The CDR3 is CASTRGRFTDTQYF. The CDR3 DNA reads as TGTGCCAGTACAAGGGGGCGATTCACAGATACGCAGTATTTT.

The chain carries TRBV30 and TRBJ1-3; no definite D call. V gave up 5 bases and J gave up 0 bases, with 5 bases separating them. This CDR3 is 12 amino acids long. Germline V lookup: CDR1 GTSNPN, CDR2 SVGIG (reference sequence). Here the CDR3 DNA reads TGTGCCTGGTCTAGCTCTGGAAACACCATATATTTT. Translating it yields CAWSSSGNTIYF.

This chain uses TRBV30 with TRBJ2-2; D may be TRBD1 (6 bases). The CDR3 length is 16 residues. The germline V and J ends were trimmed by 1 base and 1 base, with 13 bases remaining between them. Looked up from germline, CDR1 is GTSNPN and CDR2 is SVGIG (reference sequence). CDR3 loop: CAWSAQPTGNTGELFF. The CDR3 DNA reads as TGTGCCTGGAGTGCCCAGCCGACAGGGAACACCGGGGAGCTGTTTTTT.

J is TRBJ2-7 and V is TRBV6-2 or TRBV6-3, with 11 bases that match TRBD1. CDR3 length equals 15 residues. J gave up 4 bases and V 0 bases, and 2 bases lay outside the gene matches. The V gene's germline CDR1 is MNHEY and CDR2 SVGEGT. CDR3 DNA: TGTGCCAGCAGTTACTCACGGGACAGGGGGTACGAGCAGTACTTC. This gives the protein CASSYSRDRGYEQYF.

The chain couples TRBV28 to TRBJ2-3; 9 bases fit TRBD2. Germline V lookup: CDR1 MDHEN, CDR2 SYDVKM. This CDR3 comprises 15 residues. CDR3: CAPRGREGEKDTQYF. The CDR3 DNA sequence: TGTGCGCCGAGGGGGCGGGAGGGCGAGAAAGATACGCAGTATTTT.

In this sample, this clone turned up a few times. This sequence joins TRBV4-3 and TRBJ2-2; 9 nucleotides match TRBD1. The length of the CDR3 is 13 residues. V lost 5 bases to trimming and J lost 12 bases; unmatched junction nucleotides: 7. The germline gives CDR1 LGHNA, CDR2 YSLEER. The CDR3 loop is CASSNRGRDKLFF. The CDR3, as DNA: TGCGCCAGCAGCAACAGGGGGCGAGATAAGCTGTTTTTT.

This clone was picked up one time. The J gene is TRBJ1-3, the V gene TRBV5-4; D unresolved. Between the trimmed V and J ends, which lost 0 bases and 2 bases, there was a span of 12 bases. Germline lookup yields CDR1 SGHNT and CDR2 YYREEE (reference sequence). The CDR3 covers 16 residues. CDR3 amino acids: CASSLEAGIPGNTIYF. CDR3 nucleotide sequence: TGTGCCAGCAGCTTGGAGGCGGGGATTCCTGGAAACACCATATATTTT.

This chain joins TRBV4-3 and TRBJ1-2; maybe TRBD1 (6 bases). V lost 3 bases to trimming and J lost 3 bases, with 14 bases between them. Per the germline V gene, CDR1 is LGHNA and CDR2 is YSLEER. This CDR3 is built from 15 residues. This CDR3 reads CASSHGRQVDYGYTF. CDR3 coding DNA: TGCGCCAGCAGCCATGGCCGACAGGTGGACTATGGCTACACCTTC.

This chain links TRBV9 with TRBJ2-6, with D tentatively TRBD1 (6 bases). There are 18 residues in the CDR3. Germline V CDR1 and CDR2: SGDLS, YYNGEE. V lost 3 bases to trimming and J lost 0 bases, with 16 bases between them. CDR3 amino acids: CASSANSRGNSGANVLTF. In DNA form, the CDR3 reads TGTGCCAGCAGCGCGAACTCGAGGGGGAACTCTGGGGCCAACGTCCTGACTTTC.

This chain links TRBV19 with TRBJ1-5, with 7 bases that match TRBD1. The ends lost 7 bases at V and 0 bases at J; junction bases unmatched: 9. Germline V gene sequence: CDR1 LNHDA, CDR2 SQIVND (reference sequence). The CDR3 is 16 residues long. The CDR3 reads CASKGRGSHSNQPQHF. In DNA, the CDR3 is TGTGCCAGTAAGGGCAGGGGGTCCCATAGCAATCAGCCCCAGCATTTT.

CDR3 residues: CASSLGGIYEQYF. In DNA form, the CDR3 reads TGTGCCAGCAGTTTAGGAGGGATCTACGAGCAGTACTTC. The chain carries TRBV27 and TRBJ2-7; D is perhaps TRBD2 (6 bases). From germline, CDR1 is MNHEY and CDR2 SMNVEV (reference sequence). Trimming took 2 bases from V and 3 from J, leaving 8 bases between them. The CDR3 spans 13 residues.

The chain uses TRBV30 and TRBJ1-2, with D unresolved. This CDR3 is built from 13 residues. Germline V gene sequence: CDR1 GTSNPN, CDR2 SVGIG (reference sequence). Trimming cost V 2 bases and J 2 bases, with 9 bases left between them. CDR3 loop: CAWSRFTNYGYTF. For the CDR3, the DNA is TGTGCCTGGAGTAGATTCACAAACTATGGCTACACCTTC. Filled out from reference TRBV30 and TRBJ1-2, the complete variable domain reads SQTIHQWPATLVQPVGSPLSLECTVEGTSNPNLYWYRQAAGRGLQLLFYSVGIGQISSEVPQNLSASRPQDRQFILSSKKLLLSDSGFYLCAWSRFTNYGYTFGSGTRLTVV.

The gene calls are TRBV27 and TRBJ2-7; 14 positions match TRBD2. With 6 bases clipped from V and 5 bases from J, the junction kept 9 bases outside the gene matches. CDR1 and CDR2 (germline): MNHEY, SMNVEV (reference sequence). The CDR3 covers 16 residues. The DNA of the CDR3 is TGTGCCAGCAGCCGCCGGGGACTAGCGGGAGATCACGAGCAGTACTTC. Protein product: CASSRRGLAGDHEQYF.

The rearrangement links TRBV27 to TRBJ1-3; D gene unclear. The V and J ends lost 4 bases and 3 bases respectively, with 7 bases between them. Per the germline V gene, CDR1 is MNHEY and CDR2 is SMNVEV (reference sequence). This CDR3 region has 13 residues. CDR3 bases: TGTGCCAGCAGTTCCTCCGGTGGAAACACCATATATTTT. Translation gives CASSSSGGNTIYF.

The CDR3 DNA reads as TGTGCCAGTAGTATAGTTCCGAGACAGATGAACACTGAAGCTTTCTTT. The encoded protein is CASSIVPRQMNTEAFF. This chain joins TRBV19 and TRBJ1-1; D may be TRBD1 (5 bases). The CDR3 length is 16 residues. Germline loops: CDR1 LNHDA, CDR2 SQIVND (reference sequence). The V and J ends lost 1 base and 0 bases respectively, with 12 bases between them. The variable domain in full, completed from reference TRBV19 and TRBJ1-1, reads DGGITQSPKYLFRKEGQNVTLSCEQNLNHDAMYWYRQDPGQGLRLIYYSQIVNDFQKGDIAEGYSVSREKKESFPLTVTSAQKNPTAFYLCASSIVPRQMNTEAFFGQGTRLTVV.